The sequence of this T cell receptor beta chain was determined in a study of T cell repertoires and HLA-DP antigens (dated by TCRdb to 2017 to 2018). Study-level background: The study used an in vitro model of CD4+ T cell alloreactivity in which transduced HeLa cells presented allogeneic HLA-DP. The two alloantigens modelled structurally similar versus dissimilar alloantigens, differing from self at one and about eleven peptide-binding groove amino acids, respectively. The three donors were two male and one female, with ages ranging from the 18-to-29 to the 60-to-69 age band. On average, around 220 ng of DNA went in for sorted CD137+CD4+ samples, versus about 1,200 ng for pre-culture CD4+ samples.

CDR3 length: 15 amino acids, cysteine to valine. The retained sequence is limited to the CDR3, 45 bases, with the frame set at the first base. For CDR1 and CDR2, the germline V gene (reference sequence) lists WNHNN and SYGVQD. V is shortened by 7 bases, J by 3 bases, and the region joining them spans 19 bases. Results the study describes overall, beyond this receptor: Clones undetected before culture had an average cumulative frequency of roughly 35% against one allele versus about 50% against the other. Sorted CD137+ cells showed similar clonality against both alloantigens (around 0.4), much higher than the clonality of pre-culture samples (around 0.04). The study was limited by having just a few donors, by relying on a non-physiological HeLa antigen-presenting system, and by using total CD4+ cells as responders. Naive and memory CD4+ repertoires were not analysed separately.

TCRB CDR3 regions were amplified with the immunoSEQ multiplex PCR using forward primers for 54 TRBV segments and reverse primers for 13 TRBJ segments. For pre-culture CD4+ samples, sequencing was done at deep resolution with a target of 150,000 to 250,000 T cell genomes. Amplicons were sequenced on an Illumina HiSeq System, producing 87 bp reads covering the CDR3. As for the original processing: PCR and sequencing errors in the reads were corrected, and alignment to IMGT reference sequences was used to define CDR3 regions. Synthetic template pools were used to estimate counts of templates and unique rearrangements. Clonality was computed by subtracting Pielou's evenness from 1. The Daley-Smith estimator was used to estimate richness. Repertoire overlap was measured with Morisita's index. Clones present in cultured samples but not detected in the pre-culture repertoire of the same donor were defined as low-abundance clones. Imported from immuneACCESS, the table was reduced by TCRdb to in-frame sequences with V and J called. These copies leave out some clones; in studies compared against another copy, an unresolved V gene accounts for under half, and the cause of the remainder is not known. For V, J and clone size, that table is used; D and trimming come from the DNA. The sample profile shows some 110,000 clones; around 93% of them were found once. Of the sample, about 0.27% is held by the ten largest clones.

As regards this clone: The specificity of this receptor is unknown. Base qualities are not provided; no much larger clone lies one nucleotide away.

Magnetic bead negative selection was used to isolate untouched CD4+ T cells from Ficoll-separated PBMC, with an average purity of about 98%. Untouched CD4+ T cells were isolated with magnetic beads from Ficoll-separated PBMC, and a purity of about 98% was reached with negligible CD8+ contamination. Peripheral blood mononuclear cells came from the buffy coats of three healthy blood donors. Each of the three donors was CMV seronegative. Genomic DNA was extracted with the DNeasy Blood & Tissue Kit. Genomic DNA from sorted CD137+CD4+ cells and from pre-culture CD4+ baseline samples of each subject was subjected to TCRB sequencing.

Sequencing was done on a sample of CD4+ T cells from PBMCs. In this chain, TRBV10-1 is recombined with TRBJ2-7, and perhaps TRBD1 as D gene, on 6 matching bases. The sequence was collected from a young woman in good health and CMV-seronegative. The nucleotide sequence is given as TGCGCCAGCACTTTGCTAGTCCGGGACAACTACGAGCAGTACGTC. Translated, it gives CASTLLVRDNYEQYV.